This T cell receptor beta chain was profiled in a study of OX40 agonist ivuxolimab in advanced cancers. Background for the entire study: Ivuxolimab was a fully human IgG2 agonistic monoclonal antibody targeting the costimulatory receptor OX40 (CD134). The paper reports the monotherapy dose-escalation portion (N of about 56 patients) of the phase I ivuxolimab trial. The purpose of peripheral TCRbeta sequencing was to test whether ivuxolimab changed TCR sequence diversity and led to clonal T-cell expansion. Intravenous ivuxolimab was administered to patients every 2 weeks at six dose levels: 0.01, 0.1, 0.3, 1.5, 3 and 10 mg/kg. Among the approximately 54 dose-escalation patients, some 20 had hepatocellular carcinoma, approximately 15 melanoma, 9 renal cell carcinoma and 9 head and neck cancer. A male proportion of around 80% and a mean age of 60 years, ranging from about 23 to 90, were recorded for the dose-escalation cohort. Prior anti-PD-1, anti-PD-L1 or anti-CTLA-4 therapy was permitted, and 40% to 50% of dose-escalation patients had received checkpoint inhibitors. Three dose-escalation patients achieved partial responses, one with hepatocellular carcinoma and two with cutaneous melanoma.

For sequencing of the TCRbeta CDR3 region, genomic DNA was extracted from the sorted cells. The immunoSEQ Assay was used for sequencing of TCRbeta CDR3 regions. TCRdb limited this immuneACCESS table to in-frame rearrangements with V and J called. A share of clones is missing; checked studies link under half to unresolved V genes, and the rest is unexplained. The sample data list about 72,000 clones, and 85% to 90% of these were observed just once. The ten largest clones take up around 1% of the sample. A remark on this clone: Its antigen is not yet known. No clone much larger than this one lies a single base away; base qualities are absent.

General conclusions and limits of the study: Low levels of normalized T-cell clonal expansion were also seen in some nonresponding patients. Antigen specificity was not determined for the clonally expanded peripheral T cells. In the 0.1-3.0 mg/kg groups, partial responders were among the patients with the lowest normalized peripheral clonal expansion, particularly in CD8+ T cells. At doses of 0.1 to 3.0 mg/kg, clonal expansion of both CD4+ and CD8+ blood T cells was observed from baseline to week 6. After ivuxolimab, CD8+ T cells had more expanded clones than CD4+ T cells on average.

The trial excluded patients who had a history of autoimmune disease or were on systemic immunosuppression. Peripheral blood for TCR sequencing was collected from all dose cohorts at baseline, on cycle 4 day 1, and on cycle 7 day 1. The samples were drawn from a first-in-human, open-label, multicenter phase I dose-escalation trial of ivuxolimab. Adults with locally advanced or metastatic melanoma, renal cell carcinoma, hepatocellular carcinoma or head and neck squamous cell carcinoma were enrolled in the trial. Before TCR sequencing, CD4+ T cells and CD8+ T cells were sorted from peripheral blood as separate populations. Per the germline V gene, SQVTM is the CDR1 and ANQGSEA is the CDR2. Measured from the cysteine to the phenylalanine, the CDR3 is 15 residues long. The read is trimmed to its CDR3 DNA, 45 bases read in frame from base 1. V sheds 4 bases and J sheds 1 base, leaving 16 bases between their ends.

This sample comprised CD4+ or CD8+ T cells sorted from blood, obtained in a trial of the OX40 agonist ivuxolimab. The rearranged chain carries TRBV29-1 and TRBJ2-5; the D gene cannot be named for sure. This clonotype was obtained from an adult with an advanced solid tumor such as melanoma, head and neck, liver or kidney cancer. The CDR3 corresponds to CSVGPGQTLQETQYF. The base sequence is TGCAGCGTTGGTCCGGGCCAGACCCTCCAAGAGACCCAGTACTTC.